These 23 T cell receptor beta chains originate from one sample sequenced in a study of coeliac disease. TCRdb keeps only in-frame clones here, not all; method: immunoSEQ multiplex PCR. The table has some 4,300 clones, around 68% seen once. Their antigen targets remain unknown. Study-level points and caveats: Control samples showed higher TRB and TRG clonality than intraepithelial and lamina propria samples in active celiac disease.

Material for sequencing was intraepithelial lymphocytes from the gut. These receptors all stem from a woman between 18 and 30 years old with active celiac disease.

This clone occurred a few times. This chain links TRBV7-9 with TRBJ1-1; D not certain. Trimming left V 4 bases short and J 5 bases short, with 11 bases between. This CDR3 comprises 13 residues. In germline, CDR1 is SEHNR, CDR2 FQNEAQ (reference sequence). The CDR3 DNA is TGTGCCAGCAGCTCTGAGGCGGGTACTGAAGCTTTCTTT. This gives the protein CASSSEAGTEAFF.

As for this clone: One end of the junction does not line up with germline, which may come from a read error. This chain uses TRBV25-1 with TRBJ2-6, with a possible D match to TRBD1 (5 bases). The CDR3 length is 15 residues. The germline gives CDR1 MGHDK, CDR2 SYGVNS. The CDR3 DNA follows: TGTGCCAGCAGTTTGCCTCTAGAACTGGACAAAGTCGGGCCATTC. This encodes CASSLPLELDKVGPF.

As for this clone: This CDR3 is also generated by other DNA sequences in the sample. The rearrangement uses TRBV4-2 and TRBJ1-2; 12 bases match TRBD1. Looked up from germline, CDR1 is LGHNA and CDR2 is YNFKEQ. The V and J ends lost 0 bases and 5 bases, in that order; junction bases with no gene match: 1. This CDR3 contains 15 residues. The CDR3, as DNA: TGTGCCAGCAGCCAAGAGGGACAGGGGGCATATGGCTACACCTTC. This gives the protein CASSQEGQGAYGYTF.

The J gene is TRBJ2-1, the V gene TRBV4-1; TRBD2 aligns across 8 bases. Germline CDR1 MGHRA, CDR2 YSYEKL. The CDR3 length is 14 residues. The junction had 11 bases not matched to a gene; V was cut back by 8 bases and J by 8 bases. CDR3 nucleotide sequence: TGCGCCAGCCAACGTATAGCGGGGAGGGATGAGCAGTTCTTC. Protein sequence: CASQRIAGRDEQFF.

The chain combines TRBV7-3 with TRBJ2-3; 12 bases fit TRBD2. The germline gives CDR1 SGHTA, CDR2 FQGTGA. There are 16 residues in the CDR3. V trimming: 5 bases; J trimming: 4 bases; junction bases outside the gene matches: 7. This CDR3 reads CASSPGLAGIPDTQYF. The CDR3 coding sequence is TGTGCCAGCAGCCCCGGACTAGCGGGGATTCCAGATACGCAGTATTTT.

There are a few counts of this clone. The chain is built from TRBV30 and TRBJ2-3; 8 nucleotides agree with TRBD2. The CDR3 extends over 15 amino acids. Trimming at V came to 0 bases and at J to 2 bases, leaving 4 bases not matched to a gene. Germline V gene data show CDR1 as GTSNPN and CDR2 as SVGIG (reference sequence). The CDR3 protein is CAWSVGGGNTDTQYF. In DNA form, the CDR3 reads TGTGCCTGGAGTGTAGGCGGGGGGAACACAGATACGCAGTATTTT.

This sequence joins TRBV5-4 and TRBJ2-1, with TRBD2 identical over 12 bases. After removal of 1 base from V and 3 bases from J, the junction contained 2 bases not matched to a gene. CDR1 is SGHNT and CDR2 is YYREEE in the germline V gene (reference sequence). The CDR3 consists of 16 residues. For the CDR3, the DNA is TGTGCCAGCAGCTTGACGACTAGCGGGAGCTACAATGAGCAGTTCTTC. Translating gives CASSLTTSGSYNEQFF.

This clone was observed a handful of times. The chain has TRBV7-2 and TRBJ2-7; 9 bases line up with TRBD2. Germline-derived CDR1 and CDR2 are SGHTA and FQGNSA. The CDR3 has 16 amino acids. V was clipped by 1 base and J by 3 bases; unmatched bases: 7. In DNA form, the CDR3 reads TGTGCCAGCAGCTTAGAATTGGCTAGCGGGATCTACGAGCAGTACTTC. This encodes CASSLELASGIYEQYF. Combining the CDR3 with reference TRBV7-2 and TRBJ2-7 gives the whole variable domain GAGVSQSPSNKVTEKGKDVELRCDPISGHTALYWYRQSLGQGLEFLIYFQGNSAPDKSGLPSDRFSAERTGGSVSTLTIQRTQQEDSAVYLCASSLELASGIYEQYFGPGTRLTVT.

The chain combines TRBV19 with TRBJ1-2; D possibly corresponds to TRBD1 (6 bases). There are 14 residues in the CDR3. Looked up from germline, CDR1 is LNHDA and CDR2 is SQIVND (reference sequence). Deletions cut 2 bases from V and 4 bases from J, with 11 bases between. The CDR3 DNA reads TGTGCCAGTAGTATAACAGGGTCGAGCTATGGCTACACCTTC. Translated: CASSITGSSYGYTF.

This chain joins TRBV6-6 and TRBJ1-1; D possibly corresponds to TRBD1 (5 bases). From germline, CDR1 is MNHNY and CDR2 SVGAGI (reference sequence). Between the trimmed V and J ends, which lost 4 bases and 11 bases, there was a span of 14 bases. The CDR3 extends over 12 amino acids. Written as DNA, the CDR3 is TGTGCCAGCAGTTTTCTAGGGGAGGAGGCTTTCTTT. Translation gives CASSFLGEEAFF.

V gene TRBV2 combines with J gene TRBJ1-4; TRBD1 might be the D (6 bases). The V end lost 8 bases, the J end lost 1 base, and 11 bases lay between the germline ends. Germline loops: CDR1 SNHLY, CDR2 FYNNEI. The CDR3 extends over 14 amino acids. As DNA, the CDR3 is TGTGCCAGCGGGAGGGGGGGAACTAATGAAAAACTGTTTTTT. This encodes CASGRGGTNEKLFF.

The chain links TRBV19 to TRBJ1-1; 11 bases fit TRBD1. CDR1 is LNHDA and CDR2 is SQIVND in the germline V gene (reference sequence). The length of the CDR3 is 14 residues. The junction had 5 bases not matched to a gene; V was cut back by 7 bases and J by 4 bases. CDR3 sequence reads: CASNPGTGGTEAFF. CDR3 coding DNA: TGTGCCAGTAATCCCGGGACAGGGGGCACTGAAGCTTTCTTT.

The chain combines TRBV28 with TRBJ1-1; possible D gene TRBD1, 6 bases. CDR3 length: 13 amino acids. CDR1 and CDR2 from the germline V gene are MDHEN and SYDVKM. V was shortened by 3 bases and J by 4 bases, with 9 bases between the two germline ends. This chain's CDR3 is CASSFGGVTEAFF. The CDR3 bases are TGTGCCAGCAGTTTTGGGGGCGTCACTGAAGCTTTCTTT.

V is TRBV18 and J is TRBJ2-5; D might be TRBD1 (6 bases). The V end lost 4 bases, the J end lost 1 base, and 10 bases lay between the germline ends. Per germline, CDR1 KGHSH and CDR2 LQKENI. The CDR3 covers 14 residues. The CDR3 here is CASSLGTSQETQYF. CDR3 nucleotide sequence: TGTGCCAGCTCACTCGGGACATCCCAAGAGACCCAGTACTTC.

The chain is built from TRBV10-2 and TRBJ2-6; tentative D call: TRBD1 (5 bases). The CDR3 length is 15 residues. CDR1 and CDR2 (germline): WSHSY, SAAADI. Trimming pared 6 bases from V and 0 bases from J, leaving 9 bases between. DNA for the CDR3: TGCGCCAGCAGGTTACAGGACTCTGGGGCCAACGTCCTGACTTTC. Amino acid sequence: CASRLQDSGANVLTF.

The chain carries TRBV7-2 and TRBJ2-7; 13 nucleotides agree with TRBD2. Germline CDR1 and CDR2: SGHTA and FQGNSA. The trim removed 3 bases at V and 6 bases at J, leaving 5 bases unmatched. The CDR3 loop spans 15 amino acids. The CDR3: CASSLLGLAGSEQYF. The CDR3 DNA follows: TGTGCCAGCAGCTTGTTGGGACTAGCGGGAAGCGAGCAGTACTTC.

V gene TRBV5-6 combines with J gene TRBJ2-7; the D is unclear. The CDR3 totals 14 residues. Looked up from germline, CDR1 is SGHDT and CDR2 is YYEEEE. V lost 0 bases and J lost 1, with 8 bases in between. The CDR3 sequence is CASSLGLQSYEQYF. In DNA, the CDR3 is TGTGCCAGCAGCTTGGGTCTGCAGTCCTACGAGCAGTACTTC. The variable domain in full, with the rest retrieved from reference TRBV5-6 and TRBJ2-7, is DAGVTQSPTHLIKTRGQQVTLRCSPKSGHDTVSWYQQALGQGPQFIFQYYEEEERQRGNFPDRFSGHQFPNYSSELNVNALLLGDSALYLCASSLGLQSYEQYFGPGTRLTVT.

V is TRBV7-2 and J is TRBJ2-7, with 12 positions matching TRBD2. The CDR3 length is 17 residues. Germline CDR1 reads SGHTA; CDR2 reads FQGNSA. V shed 5 bases, J shed 2 bases, and the junction held 10 bases outside the gene matches. The CDR3 reads CASSPIGLAGNAYEQYF. CDR3 DNA: TGTGCCAGCAGCCCTATCGGACTAGCGGGGAACGCCTACGAGCAGTACTTC.

CDR3 protein: CASSQAPRQGTDTQYF. CDR3 DNA: TGCGCCAGCAGCCAAGCCCCAAGACAGGGAACAGATACGCAGTATTTT. The V and J genes are TRBV4-1 and TRBJ2-3, with 7 nucleotides matching TRBD1. Germline trimming cut 1 base from V and 3 bases from J; bases unmatched to any gene: 7. Germline CDR1 is MGHRA and CDR2 is YSYEKL. The CDR3 consists of 16 residues.

The chain joins TRBV27 to TRBJ2-3; a possible D gene is TRBD2 (7 bases). There are 15 residues in the CDR3. Between the trimmed V and J ends, which lost 6 bases and 9 bases, there was a span of 22 bases. In germline, CDR1 is MNHEY, CDR2 SMNVEV (reference sequence). The CDR3 DNA reads as TGTGCCAGCAGCCCGAGGGGGGGGCCACAGAAGACGCAGTATTTT. Encoded protein: CASSPRGGPQKTQYF.

This clone was observed once. The gene calls are TRBV11-3 and TRBJ2-3; 8 nucleotides match TRBD2. The V gene end was trimmed by 5 bases and the J gene end by 4 bases; junction bases not matched to a gene: 5. This CDR3 spans 14 amino acids. From germline, CDR1 is SGHNT and CDR2 YENEEA. CDR3 sequence (DNA): TGTGCCAGCAGCCCGGGACTAGTTCCAGATACGCAGTATTTT. Amino acid sequence: CASSPGLVPDTQYF.

The chain employs TRBV5-6 and TRBJ1-4; D uncertain. From germline, CDR1 is SGHDT and CDR2 YYEEEE. The CDR3 is 16 amino acids. V lost 2 bases, J lost 0 bases, and 11 bases lay in between. CDR3 residues: CASSFWASSTNEKLFF. CDR3 DNA sequence: TGTGCCAGCAGCTTTTGGGCCAGCTCAACTAATGAAAAACTGTTTTTT.

This clone was detected only a few times. The chain employs TRBV7-2 and TRBJ1-3; the D is unclear. Deletions cut 5 bases from V and 8 bases from J, with 13 bases between. This CDR3 comprises 13 residues. Germline lookup yields CDR1 SGHTA and CDR2 FQGNSA. CDR3 sequence: CASSATRLDTIYF. DNA of the CDR3: TGTGCCAGCAGCGCTACTCGTTTAGACACCATATATTTT.